Below, 25 T cell receptor beta chains from the same sample are listed, as sequenced in a study of cytomegalovirus exposure and HLA in healthy donors. The PCR had 60 Vbeta and 13 Jbeta primers. Sequenced by immunoSEQ multiplex PCR; TCRdb stores in-frame clones only, minus some. The table has more than 70,000 clones, around two thirds seen once. Sequencing was carried out using PBMCs. The receptors shown here come from a woman aged 45-60 years in good health and CMV-seropositive.

This chain links TRBV4-1 with TRBJ2-1; D might be TRBD1 (7 bases). The CDR3 runs 13 residues. V was clipped by 4 bases and J by 9 bases, with 13 bases between them. The germline CDR1 and CDR2 sequences are MGHRA and YSYEKL. The CDR3 region has the DNA TGCGCCAGCAGCCCTCAGGGGGGACCTGAGCAGTTCTTC. This encodes CASSPQGGPEQFF.

This clone was seen only a few times. The chain uses TRBV29-1 and TRBJ1-1; no firm D call. V was clipped by 2 bases and J by 4 bases, with 11 bases between them. The CDR3 has 13 amino acids. Germline CDR1 SQVTM, CDR2 ANQGSEA. The CDR3 sequence is CSVELAGITEAFF. CDR3 DNA: TGCAGCGTTGAATTGGCCGGGATCACTGAAGCTTTCTTT.

The rearrangement links TRBV2 to TRBJ2-2; no clear D gene. Germline V gene lookup returns CDR1 SNHLY and CDR2 FYNNEI. The CDR3 is 17 amino acids. The V gene lost 7 bases and the J gene lost 0 bases, with 18 bases spanning the gap. CDR3 sequence: CASTSLQLTSNTGELFF. The CDR3 region has the DNA TGTGCCAGCACCTCATTACAGCTTACTTCGAACACCGGGGAGCTGTTTTTT.

CDR3 in DNA: TGTGCCAGCAGCCAAGCCCAGGGCTGGACAGGCGCCTCCTACGAGCAGTACTTC. This sequence encodes CASSQAQGWTGASYEQYF. The chain links TRBV14 to TRBJ2-7, with 7 bases matching TRBD1. Per the germline V gene, CDR1 is SGHDN and CDR2 is FVKESK. V lost 1 base to trimming and J lost 0 bases; unmatched junction nucleotides: 12. The CDR3 sequence is 18 residues long.

In this sample, this clone turned up a few times. CDR3 DNA sequence: TGTGCCAGCTCACCCGACAGGATGGGATATGGCTACACCTTC. This sequence encodes CASSPDRMGYGYTF. The J gene is TRBJ1-2, the V gene TRBV18, with D possibly TRBD1 on 6 matching bases. V lost 3 bases to trimming and J lost 5 bases, with 13 bases between them. This CDR3 spans 14 amino acids. Per the germline V gene, CDR1 is KGHSH and CDR2 is LQKENI. Using reference TRBV18 and TRBJ1-2 for the parts outside the CDR3, the full variable domain is NAGVMQNPRHLVRRRGQEARLRCSPMKGHSHVYWYRQLPEEGLKFMVYLQKENIIDESGMPKERFSAEFPKEGPSILRIQQVVRGDSAAYFCASSPDRMGYGYTFGSGTRLTVV.

The rearrangement links TRBV7-9 to TRBJ1-3, with 8 bases matching TRBD1. This CDR3 spans 15 amino acids. Trimming at V came to 5 bases and at J to 2 bases, leaving 5 bases not matched to a gene. From germline, CDR1 is SEHNR and CDR2 FQNEAQ (reference sequence). Written as DNA, the CDR3 is TGTGCCAGCAGCCCACAGGGGGGCACTGGAAACACCATATATTTT. Translating gives CASSPQGGTGNTIYF. The full variable domain, rest sourced from reference TRBV7-9 and TRBJ1-3, is DTGVSQNPRHKITKRGQNVTFRCDPISEHNRLYWYRQTLGQGPEFLTYFQNEAQLEKSRLLSDRFSAERPKGSFSTLEIQRTEQGDSAMYLCASSPQGGTGNTIYFGEGSWLTVV.

CDR3 residues: CAWSVSSGADTQYF. The DNA of the CDR3 is TGTGCCTGGAGTGTATCTAGCGGCGCAGATACGCAGTATTTT. The V gene is TRBV30, the J gene TRBJ2-3; 7 positions match TRBD2. Germline CDR1 and CDR2: GTSNPN and SVGIG (reference sequence). The CDR3 runs to 14 residues. J lost 4 bases, V lost 0 bases, and 4 bases had no gene match.

The sample holds a few counts of this clone. The chain links TRBV7-2 to TRBJ2-3, with 7 bases that match TRBD1. The CDR3 consists of 15 residues. V was clipped by 5 bases and J by 3 bases; unmatched bases: 8. CDR1 is SGHTA, CDR2 FQGNSA, per germline. CDR3: CASSPQGVGTDTQYF. CDR3 nucleotides: TGTGCCAGCAGCCCGCAGGGGGTGGGGACAGATACGCAGTATTTT.

This clone was seen a few times. The V gene is TRBV19, the J gene TRBJ2-7; 7 bases are shared with TRBD2. With V trimmed by 6 bases and J by 0 bases, 5 bases remained unmatched. Germline assignment: CDR1 LNHDA and CDR2 SQIVND (reference sequence). The CDR3 runs 14 residues. CDR3 DNA sequence: TGTGCCAGTAGAGAAAGCGGGAACTCCTACGAGCAGTACTTC. Its translation is CASRESGNSYEQYF.

V and J are TRBV14 and TRBJ2-3; unclear D gene. The CDR3 has 16 amino acids. Germline assignment: CDR1 SGHDN and CDR2 FVKESK. With 1 base removed from V and 1 base from J, the gap between germline ends came to 12 bases. The CDR3 here is CASSQGLRSRTDTQYF. The CDR3 region has the DNA TGTGCCAGCAGCCAAGGTCTGAGATCTCGCACAGATACGCAGTATTTT.

This clone was counted only a few times. The chain has TRBV6-6 and TRBJ1-4; D is unresolved. CDR1 is MNHNY and CDR2 is SVGAGI in the germline V gene (reference sequence). The ends were cut back, 6 bases at V and 8 bases at J, with 7 bases in the middle. This CDR3 has 11 amino acids. CDR3 sequence (DNA): TGTGCCAGCAGCCCCTACGAAAAACTGTTTTTT. Encoded protein: CASSPYEKLFF.

The rearrangement joins TRBV7-6 to TRBJ2-7; 11 bases line up with TRBD2. Per the germline V gene, CDR1 is SGHVS and CDR2 is FNYEAQ. V gave up 5 bases and J gave up 0 bases; unmatched junction bases: 9. The CDR3 runs 17 residues. The CDR3 coding sequence is TGTGCCAGCAGCCCGACCCCTAGCGGGGGGAACTCCTACGAGCAGTACTTC. Translation: CASSPTPSGGNSYEQYF.

This rearrangement joins TRBV19 to TRBJ1-1, with D uncertain. The V gene lost 0 bases and the J gene lost 1 base, with 15 bases spanning the gap. This CDR3 is built from 17 residues. From germline, CDR1 is LNHDA and CDR2 SQIVND (reference sequence). The CDR3 DNA reads as TGTGCCAGTAGTATAGATCTCGGGGAAGAAAGGAACACTGAAGCTTTCTTT. Amino acids: CASSIDLGEERNTEAFF.

This sequence joins TRBV5-5 and TRBJ1-1, with TRBD1 matching over 8 bases. The CDR3 loop spans 15 amino acids. The germline V gene encodes CDR1 SGHKS and CDR2 YYEKEE (reference sequence). The J segment lost 7 bases and the V segment lost 0 bases, leaving 8 bases of the junction unmatched. CDR3 in DNA: TGTGCCAGCAGCTTGGCCCAGGGGGCTTGGATTGAAGCTTTCTTT. It encodes CASSLAQGAWIEAFF.

This chain joins TRBV5-4 and TRBJ2-6; 9 bases fit TRBD1. From germline, CDR1 is SGHNT and CDR2 YYREEE (reference sequence). The ends lost 4 bases at V and 4 bases at J; junction bases unmatched: 6. The CDR3 is 16 amino acids. The CDR3 spells CASSPGTGLGANVLTF. In DNA form, the CDR3 reads TGTGCCAGCAGCCCCGGGACAGGGTTGGGGGCCAACGTCCTGACTTTC.

This sequence joins TRBV4-1 and TRBJ2-2, with 7 positions matching TRBD1. Per germline, CDR1 MGHRA and CDR2 YSYEKL. J gave up 6 bases and V 5 bases, and 9 bases lay outside the gene matches. This CDR3 is 15 amino acids long. The CDR3 reads CASSRTGDASGELFF. The CDR3 bases are TGCGCCAGCAGCAGAACAGGGGACGCCTCCGGGGAGCTGTTTTTT.

This clone has more than one count but fewer than ten. The chain couples TRBV18 to TRBJ2-2; D is unclear. CDR1 is KGHSH, CDR2 LQKENI, per germline. This CDR3 contains 15 residues. Trimming shortened V by 3 bases and J by 1 base, and 9 bases separated the two germline ends. The DNA for the CDR3 is TGTGCCAGCTCACCTGAGATTGGGAACACCGGGGAGCTGTTTTTT. This translates into CASSPEIGNTGELFF. Supplemented by reference TRBV18 and TRBJ2-2, the full variable domain reads NAGVMQNPRHLVRRRGQEARLRCSPMKGHSHVYWYRQLPEEGLKFMVYLQKENIIDESGMPKERFSAEFPKEGPSILRIQQVVRGDSAAYFCASSPEIGNTGELFFGEGSRLTVL.

The rearrangement joins TRBV11-2 to TRBJ1-1; D gene ambiguous. The length of the CDR3 is 14 residues. V shed 1 base and J shed 1 base, with 7 bases lying between them. Germline lookup yields CDR1 SGHAT and CDR2 FQNNGV. The CDR3 protein is CASSLATGNTEAFF. As DNA, the CDR3 is TGTGCCAGCAGCTTAGCGACGGGGAACACTGAAGCTTTCTTT.

The rearrangement uses TRBV27 and TRBJ1-1, with D perhaps TRBD1 (5 bases). The CDR3 extends over 13 amino acids. The germline V gene has CDR1 MNHEY and CDR2 SMNVEV (reference sequence). Deletions cut 6 bases from V and 4 bases from J, with 12 bases between. CDR3 sequence: CASRSGGTTEAFF. The CDR3 DNA sequence: TGTGCCAGCAGAAGTGGGGGGACCACTGAAGCTTTCTTT.

V gene TRBV6-5 combines with J gene TRBJ1-2; 7 nucleotides agree with TRBD1. CDR1 is MNHEY and CDR2 is SVGAGI in the germline V gene. The CDR3 totals 11 residues. V lost 8 bases and J lost 4; bases outside the gene matches: 1. The CDR3 spells CASRDSYGYTF. In DNA form, the CDR3 reads TGTGCCAGCCGGGACAGCTATGGCTACACCTTC.

The chain joins TRBV6-5 to TRBJ2-5, with 10 bases aligning to TRBD2. Germline V gives CDR1 MNHEY, CDR2 SVGAGI. CDR3 length: 16 amino acids. Trimming took 4 bases from V and 5 from J; bases not matched to a gene: 10. The CDR3: CASSSEPGLALETQYF. Written as DNA, the CDR3 is TGTGCCAGCAGTTCCGAACCGGGACTAGCGCTCGAGACCCAGTACTTC.

This chain joins TRBV9 and TRBJ2-3; 12 bases map to TRBD2. Germline V CDR1 and CDR2: SGDLS, YYNGEE. The V segment lost 4 bases and the J segment 4 bases; nucleotides outside the gene matches: 7. This CDR3 contains 16 residues. CDR3 sequence: CASSWTSGTNPDTQYF. As DNA, the CDR3 is TGTGCCAGCAGCTGGACTAGCGGGACTAACCCAGATACGCAGTATTTT.

As DNA, the CDR3 is TGTGCCAGCAGCCTTTCCAATACAGGGACCACTGAAGCTTTCTTT. Protein sequence: CASSLSNTGTTEAFF. The chain joins TRBV9 to TRBJ1-1; D is possibly TRBD1 (6 bases). Germline loops: CDR1 SGDLS, CDR2 YYNGEE. V was pared by 4 bases and J by 4 bases, with 17 bases between. The CDR3 is 15 amino acids.

The V gene is TRBV4-1, the J gene TRBJ2-7; D not resolved. Trimming took off 0 bases at V and 2 bases at J, with 11 bases between the two ends. The CDR3 contains 15 residues. Germline CDR1 reads MGHRA; CDR2 reads YSYEKL. This CDR3 reads CASSQDYPGPYEQYF. The DNA for the CDR3 is TGCGCCAGCAGCCAAGACTATCCAGGCCCCTACGAGCAGTACTTC.

The CDR3 spells CASSYSASHRYEQYF. CDR3 nucleotide sequence: TGTGCCAGCAGTTACTCTGCTAGCCACCGATACGAGCAGTACTTC. The chain couples TRBV6-5 to TRBJ2-7, with D maybe TRBD2 (5 bases). CDR1 is MNHEY and CDR2 is SVGAGI in the germline V gene. This CDR3 spans 15 amino acids. V was clipped by 0 bases and J by 4 bases, with 13 bases between them.